This is a list of T cell receptor beta chains from one sample in a study of early T cells in non-severe SARS-CoV-2 infection. TCRdb re-called the 5' RACE reads through MiXCR, storing one row per CDR3 protein. The repertoire includes tens of thousands of distinct CDR3 sequences, over 9.5% of them detected once, and under 10% sits in the top ten. Source: whole blood, taken at baseline. These receptors were taken from an adult who was a healthcare worker with PCR-confirmed SARS-CoV-2 infection or an uninfected control (not recorded which). Both conserved end residues are part of each CDR3. D genes are given only for firm matches. Rows give clone size only sometimes, using once, few, many, or a class for an expanded clone.

clone size | J gene | D gene | V gene | CDR3 DNA | CDR3 protein
many | TRBJ2-3 | TRBD2 | TRBV4-1 | TGCGCCAGCAGCCAAGAAGGGAGCGGGGTGACAGATACGCAGTATTTT | CASSQEGSGVTDTQYF
few | TRBJ2-5 | TRBD1 | TRBV11-3 | TGTGCCAGCAGCCGTCAGGGGGCTCGAGAAGAGACCCAGTACTTC | CASSRQGAREETQYF
- | TRBJ1-2 | TRBD1 | TRBV20-1 | TGCAGTGCTGAAGACCGGGACAGACCCTTTCCTAACAACTATGGCTACACCTTC | CSAEDRDRPFPNNYGYTF
many | TRBJ1-6 | - | TRBV21-1 | TGTGCCAGCAGCAAAATATACAGCTCCTATAATTCACCCCTCCACTTT | CASSKIYSSYNSPLHF
few | TRBJ2-7 | - | TRBV24-1 | TGTGCCACCAGCCACGCAGGGGTCTACGAGCAGTACTTC | CATSHAGVYEQYF
- | TRBJ1-6 | - | TRBV5-4 | TGTGCCAGCAGCTTGGGCAGGGCGGGTAATTCACCCCTCCACTTT | CASSLGRAGNSPLHF
many | TRBJ2-3 | - | TRBV11-2 | TGTGCCAGCAGCCGTCCCTTAACAGATACGCAGTATTTT | CASSRPLTDTQYF
many | TRBJ2-1 | - | TRBV18 | TGTGCCAGCTCACGCCCGCTTGGGCCCTACAATGAGCAGTTCTTC | CASSRPLGPYNEQFF
few | TRBJ1-5 | - | TRBV6-5 | TGTGCCAGCAGTTACGGGAGCAATCAGCCCCAGCATTTT | CASSYGSNQPQHF
few | TRBJ1-1 | - | TRBV11-2 | TGTGCCAGCAGCTACGGGGGGGGAAGGAGGATCATGAACACTGAAGCTTTCTTT | CASSYGGGRRIMNTEAFF
few | TRBJ1-2 | - | TRBV6-5 | TGTGCCAGCCGACCGGGACGAGGCTATGGCTACACCTTC | CASRPGRGYGYTF
few | TRBJ2-1 | TRBD2 | TRBV11-2 | TGTGCCAGCAGCTTAGCGCGGGGGAGTTACAATGAGCAGTTCTTC | CASSLARGSYNEQFF
few | TRBJ2-4 | TRBD1 | TRBV27 | TGTGCCAGCAGTAAATCCGGGACAGGGGCTACCCCGAACATTCAGTACTTC | CASSKSGTGATPNIQYF
- | TRBJ2-3 | - | TRBV4-3 | TGCGCCAGCAGCCAATTCGAGGGAGGTACAGATACGCAGTATTTT | CASSQFEGGTDTQYF
few | TRBJ1-3 | - | TRBV30 | TGTGCCTGGAGTACAACTCGGGACACCATATATTTT | CAWSTTRDTIYF
few | TRBJ2-5 | TRBD1 | TRBV6-6 | TGTGCCAGCAGGAGACAGGGGGGGGAAGAGACCCAGTACTTC | CASRRQGGEETQYF
many | TRBJ1-5 | - | TRBV27 | TGTGCCAGCAGTCAGGTGAGGGGTCAGCCCCAGCATTTT | CASSQVRGQPQHF
few | TRBJ2-2 | - | TRBV30 | TGTGCCTGGAGGGCCTATTACACCGGGGAGCTGTTTTTT | CAWRAYYTGELFF
few | TRBJ1-2 | - | TRBV3-1 | TGTGCCAGCAGCCAAGAAAGCGTTCATGGCTACACCTTC | CASSQESVHGYTF
many | TRBJ2-6 | - | TRBV5-4 | TGTGCCAGCCGCAAAGGATCCCCCTCTGGGGCCAACGTCCTGACTTTC | CASRKGSPSGANVLTF
- | TRBJ1-4 | TRBD1 | TRBV5-1 | TGCGCCAGCAGCTGGAGGACAGGGGCCAATGAAAAACTGTTTTTT | CASSWRTGANEKLFF
- | TRBJ2-7 | - | TRBV10-1 | TGCGCCAGCAGGATACTCGACAGGAGCTCCTACGAGCAGTACTTC | CASRILDRSSYEQYF
- | TRBJ2-3 | - | TRBV10-2 | TGCGCCAGCAGTGAGAGGGTAGAAATAGATACGCAGTATTTT | CASSERVEIDTQYF
many | TRBJ2-1 | - | TRBV11-1 | TGTGCCAGCAGCCCACCGGGGGTGTCCTACAATGAGCAGTTCTTC | CASSPPGVSYNEQFF
many | TRBJ1-2 | - | TRBV20-1 | TGCAGTGCTAATGGGGGCCAGCCATATGGCTACACCTTC | CSANGGQPYGYTF
- | TRBJ2-7 | TRBD1 | TRBV18 | TGTGCCAGCTCACCGAACTGGGACAGCTCCTACGAGCAGTACTTC | CASSPNWDSSYEQYF
few | TRBJ1-4 | - | TRBV4-3 | TGCGCCAGCAGCCAAGAGTATCGGGGTACGAGTTATGAAAAACTGTTTTTT | CASSQEYRGTSYEKLFF
- | TRBJ1-1 | - | TRBV6-1 | TGTGCCAGCACCGAACAGGTGAACACTGAAGCTTTCTTT | CASTEQVNTEAFF
- | TRBJ2-7 | TRBD1 | TRBV7-8 | TGTGCCAGCAGCCGGACAGGGGTCCGAAGTGAGCAGTACTTC | CASSRTGVRSEQYF
many | TRBJ1-1 | - | TRBV6-1 | TGTGCCAGCGGGAGTTCTGTGAACACTGAAGCTTTCTTT | CASGSSVNTEAFF
many | TRBJ2-7 | - | TRBV2 | TGTGCCAGCGTACCCGGGACGGATTACTACGAGCAGTACTTC | CASVPGTDYYEQYF
few | TRBJ1-4 | - | TRBV4-1 | TGCGCCAGCAGCCAGACAATTCTTCCTACAGGGAAGCGCAATGAAAAACTGTTTTTT | CASSQTILPTGKRNEKLFF
many | TRBJ2-3 | - | TRBV5-1 | TGCGCCAGCAGCCCGGGGTTGAAGGGTCAAGACACAGATACGCAGTATTTT | CASSPGLKGQDTDTQYF
- | TRBJ1-5 | - | TRBV6-2/TRBV6-3 | TGTGCCAGCAGCCTGGGACACTTCGGGGATCAGCCCCAGCATTTT | CASSLGHFGDQPQHF
once | TRBJ2-3 | - | TRBV14 | TGTGCCAGCAGCCAAGAGGCCAGCCCCGGGGATACGCAGTATTTT | CASSQEASPGDTQYF
few | TRBJ2-3 | - | TRBV24-1 | TGTGCCACCAGCAAAGAACTAGCAACAGATACGCAGTATTTT | CATSKELATDTQYF
few | TRBJ1-6 | TRBD1 | TRBV28 | TGTGCCAGCAGTGGGACAGGGTATTCACCCCTCCACTTT | CASSGTGYSPLHF
- | TRBJ2-7 | - | TRBV25-1 | TGTGCCAGCAGTGAACAGGGTTACGAGCAGTACTTC | CASSEQGYEQYF
- | TRBJ2-7 | TRBD2 | TRBV7-3 | TGTGCCAGCAGCCAGAGCGGGGGCCCTTCCTACGAGCAGTACTTC | CASSQSGGPSYEQYF
few | TRBJ1-5 | - | TRBV6-2/TRBV6-3 | TGTGCCAGCAGTTACCACTTAGGCCCTAGGCAGCCCCAGCATTTT | CASSYHLGPRQPQHF
- | TRBJ2-5 | - | TRBV27 | TGTGCCAGCAGTCCAACAGGGTCCGGTATGGAGACCCAGTACTTC | CASSPTGSGMETQYF